These T cell receptor beta chains were read from a single sample in a study of cytotoxic CD8 clonotypes in ibrutinib-treated CLL. Clones were read by immunoSEQ multiplex PCR, and TCRdb kept only the in-frame ones, dropping some. The data contain about 200,000 clones, 79% of them singletons. The source material was PBMCs, sampled after 12 months of ibrutinib treatment. These TCRs come from a human donor with chronic lymphocytic leukemia. Each CDR3 is given with its conserved first and last residue. A D gene is named only where the DNA matches it firmly. Where a row states a size, it is once, few, many or the class of an expanded clone; other rows omit it.

v_call: TRBV5-1
d_call: TRBD1
clone_size: -
j_call: TRBJ1-5
cdr3_aa: CASSPQGAQPQHF
cdr3_nt: TGCGCCAGCAGCCCGCAGGGGGCCCAGCCCCAGCATTTT

v_call: TRBV5-8
d_call: -
clone_size: -
j_call: TRBJ2-3
cdr3_aa: CASSGGPGRSTDTQYF
cdr3_nt: TGTGCCAGCAGCGGGGGCCCGGGTAGGAGCACAGATACGCAGTATTTT

v_call: TRBV27
d_call: -
clone_size: -
j_call: TRBJ2-7
cdr3_aa: CASSIISPGPAYEQYF
cdr3_nt: TGTGCCAGCAGTATCATATCTCCGGGACCAGCCTACGAGCAGTACTTC

v_call: TRBV6-1
d_call: -
clone_size: few
j_call: TRBJ1-5
cdr3_aa: CASSEGGHIQPQHF
cdr3_nt: TGTGCCAGCAGTGAAGGGGGTCATATACAGCCCCAGCATTTT

v_call: TRBV27
d_call: -
clone_size: -
j_call: TRBJ1-1
cdr3_aa: CASSPGTMNTEAFF
cdr3_nt: TGTGCCAGCTCCCCCGGAACCATGAACACTGAAGCTTTCTTT

v_call: TRBV6-4
d_call: TRBD1
clone_size: -
j_call: TRBJ1-5
cdr3_aa: CASSGETGLRDNYSNQPQHF
cdr3_nt: TGTGCCAGCAGTGGCGAGACAGGGCTCCGGGATAACTATAGCAATCAGCCCCAGCATTTT

v_call: TRBV27
d_call: -
clone_size: -
j_call: TRBJ1-5
cdr3_aa: CASSLYPLAGPNQPQHF
cdr3_nt: TGTGCCAGCAGTTTATACCCCCTGGCAGGACCCAATCAGCCCCAGCATTTT

v_call: TRBV29-1
d_call: TRBD2
clone_size: -
j_call: TRBJ2-6
cdr3_aa: CSVEDRGDFGTGANVLTF
cdr3_nt: TGCAGCGTTGAAGATCGGGGGGATTTCGGTACTGGGGCCAACGTCCTGACTTTC

v_call: TRBV10-2
d_call: -
clone_size: -
j_call: TRBJ2-3
cdr3_aa: CASKRDSTDTQYF
cdr3_nt: TGCGCCAGCAAGAGGGACAGCACAGATACGCAGTATTTT

v_call: TRBV4-1
d_call: TRBD1
clone_size: -
j_call: TRBJ1-2
cdr3_aa: CASSQATGDGYTF
cdr3_nt: TGCGCCAGCAGCCAGGCTACAGGGGATGGCTACACCTTC

v_call: TRBV19
d_call: -
clone_size: -
j_call: TRBJ2-3
cdr3_aa: CASRQINTDTQYF
cdr3_nt: TGTGCCAGCCGACAGATAAACACAGATACGCAGTATTTT

v_call: TRBV27
d_call: -
clone_size: -
j_call: TRBJ2-3
cdr3_aa: CAAQAGISTDTQYF
cdr3_nt: TGTGCCGCCCAAGCCGGAATATCCACAGATACGCAGTATTTT

v_call: TRBV7-9
d_call: -
clone_size: -
j_call: TRBJ1-5
cdr3_aa: CASSLDGGGNQPQHF
cdr3_nt: TGTGCCAGCAGCTTAGATGGGGGAGGCAATCAGCCCCAGCATTTT

v_call: TRBV19
d_call: -
clone_size: -
j_call: TRBJ1-3
cdr3_aa: CASSPGTVSGNTIYF
cdr3_nt: TGTGCCAGTAGCCCCGGGACCGTCTCTGGAAACACCATATATTTT

v_call: TRBV11-2
d_call: -
clone_size: -
j_call: TRBJ2-7
cdr3_aa: CASSMRQLYEQYF
cdr3_nt: TGTGCCAGCAGCATGAGACAACTCTACGAGCAGTACTTC

v_call: TRBV5-1
d_call: TRBD1
clone_size: -
j_call: TRBJ1-1
cdr3_aa: CASSRRQGSTNTEAFF
cdr3_nt: TGCGCCAGCAGCCGTCGACAGGGCTCCACGAACACTGAAGCTTTCTTT

v_call: TRBV4-2
d_call: -
clone_size: once
j_call: TRBJ2-3
cdr3_aa: CASSQDLSRPGWPDTQYF
cdr3_nt: TGTGCCAGCAGCCAAGATCTTAGCCGGCCAGGGTGGCCAGATACGCAGTATTTT

v_call: TRBV12-5
d_call: TRBD1
clone_size: -
j_call: TRBJ1-2
cdr3_aa: CASGPQGARRGYTF
cdr3_nt: TGTGCTAGTGGCCCCCAGGGGGCCCGGCGGGGCTACACCTTC

v_call: TRBV28
d_call: -
clone_size: -
j_call: TRBJ2-3
cdr3_aa: CASSFVADTQYF
cdr3_nt: TGTGCCAGCAGTTTTGTTGCAGATACGCAGTATTTT

v_call: TRBV27
d_call: -
clone_size: -
j_call: TRBJ1-4
cdr3_aa: CASSSRGTNEKLFF
cdr3_nt: TGTGCCAGCAGTTCCAGGGGAACTAATGAAAAACTGTTTTTT

v_call: TRBV7-8
d_call: TRBD2
clone_size: -
j_call: TRBJ2-5
cdr3_aa: CASSFAGEGGETQYF
cdr3_nt: TGTGCCAGCAGCTTCGCGGGGGAGGGTGGGGAGACCCAGTACTTC

v_call: TRBV27
d_call: -
clone_size: few
j_call: TRBJ1-2
cdr3_aa: CASSSGVGYGYTF
cdr3_nt: TGTGCCAGCAGTTCAGGGGTTGGCTATGGCTACACCTTC

v_call: TRBV2
d_call: -
clone_size: -
j_call: TRBJ2-3
cdr3_aa: CASTERDTQYF
cdr3_nt: TGTGCCAGCACGGAAAGGGATACGCAGTATTTT

v_call: TRBV6-1
d_call: TRBD1
clone_size: -
j_call: TRBJ1-3
cdr3_aa: CASSRQGGNTIYF
cdr3_nt: TGTGCCAGCAGCCGACAGGGGGGAAACACCATATATTTT

v_call: TRBV5-1
d_call: TRBD1
clone_size: -
j_call: TRBJ1-6
cdr3_aa: CASSAPGTGAPTYNSPLHF
cdr3_nt: TGCGCCAGCAGCGCCCCGGGGACAGGGGCCCCGACCTATAATTCACCCCTCCACTTT

v_call: TRBV6-5
d_call: -
clone_size: -
j_call: TRBJ2-7
cdr3_aa: CASSGEYEQYF
cdr3_nt: TGTGCCAGCAGTGGGGAGTACGAGCAGTACTTC

v_call: TRBV5-1
d_call: TRBD2
clone_size: -
j_call: TRBJ2-7
cdr3_aa: CASSLEASGGPLYF
cdr3_nt: TGCGCCAGCAGCTTGGAGGCTAGCGGGGGTCCTCTCTACTTC

v_call: TRBV18
d_call: TRBD1
clone_size: -
j_call: TRBJ2-7
cdr3_aa: CASSRTGVYEQYF
cdr3_nt: TGTGCCAGCTCCCGGACAGGGGTCTACGAGCAGTACTTC

v_call: TRBV7-3
d_call: TRBD2
clone_size: -
j_call: TRBJ2-1
cdr3_aa: CASSYGGNEQFF
cdr3_nt: TGTGCCAGCAGCTACGGGGGGAATGAGCAGTTCTTC

v_call: TRBV5-1
d_call: TRBD1
clone_size: -
j_call: TRBJ1-2
cdr3_aa: CASSEQGAYYGYTF
cdr3_nt: TGCGCCAGCAGTGAGCAGGGGGCGTACTATGGCTACACCTTC

v_call: TRBV4-2
d_call: -
clone_size: -
j_call: TRBJ2-4
cdr3_aa: CASSQDAARGLNIQYF
cdr3_nt: TGTGCCAGCAGCCAAGATGCCGCCAGGGGCCTAAACATTCAGTACTTC

v_call: TRBV6-6
d_call: -
clone_size: -
j_call: TRBJ1-4
cdr3_aa: CASNSGGNGEKLFF
cdr3_nt: TGTGCCAGCAACTCTGGCGGGAACGGTGAAAAACTGTTTTTT

v_call: TRBV6-5
d_call: -
clone_size: -
j_call: TRBJ1-2
cdr3_aa: CASSSRTGYGYTF
cdr3_nt: TGTGCCAGCAGTTCCAGAACAGGGTATGGCTACACCTTC

v_call: TRBV13
d_call: -
clone_size: once
j_call: TRBJ2-3
cdr3_aa: CASSSTDTQYF
cdr3_nt: TGTGCCAGCAGCTCCACAGATACGCAGTATTTT

v_call: TRBV5-1
d_call: -
clone_size: -
j_call: TRBJ2-5
cdr3_aa: CASSPYRQGSETQYF
cdr3_nt: TGCGCCAGCAGCCCCTACCGACAAGGGTCGGAGACCCAGTACTTC

v_call: TRBV20-1
d_call: -
clone_size: -
j_call: TRBJ2-3
cdr3_aa: CSARGDTQYF
cdr3_nt: TGCAGTGCTAGAGGAGATACGCAGTATTTT

v_call: TRBV9
d_call: -
clone_size: once
j_call: TRBJ2-7
cdr3_aa: CASSPRLGGLDEQYF
cdr3_nt: TGTGCCAGCAGCCCCCGACTAGGGGGGTTAGACGAGCAGTACTTC

v_call: TRBV15
d_call: -
clone_size: -
j_call: TRBJ2-4
cdr3_aa: CATSRMGTGAKNIQYF
cdr3_nt: TGTGCCACCAGCAGGATGGGGACGGGAGCCAAAAACATTCAGTACTTC

v_call: TRBV7-9
d_call: -
clone_size: -
j_call: TRBJ2-7
cdr3_aa: CASSLDSLPYEQYF
cdr3_nt: TGTGCCAGCAGCTTAGACTCGTTACCCTACGAGCAGTACTTC

v_call: TRBV7-9
d_call: -
clone_size: -
j_call: TRBJ2-4
cdr3_aa: CASSQSGHAKNIQYF
cdr3_nt: TGTGCCAGCAGCCAGTCGGGACACGCCAAAAACATTCAGTACTTC